The clone carrying this T cell receptor beta chain was detected many times. The data stem from a study of T-cell reconstitution after alpha-beta-depleted transplantation in children. Unique molecular identifiers were incorporated into the prepared TCRbeta library. TCRdb redid the calling of the PCR reads with MiXCR, one entry per CDR3 protein. The sample holds approximately 200,000 distinct CDR3 sequences; more than 12% are singletons and the top ten take around 14%. Germline values: CDR1 SQVTM, CDR2 ANQGSEA. This CDR3 contains 13 residues. Trimming took 4 bases from V and 3 from J; bases not matched to a gene: 6.

The chain is built from TRBV29-1 and TRBJ2-7; 7 positions match TRBD2. This clonotype was obtained from a human donor who donated a stem cell graft to a child with acute lymphoblastic leukemia. The sequencing used PBMCs from the stem cell graft donor, collected from the stem cell graft. The CDR3 coding sequence is TGCAGCGTTGTTTCCCTAGCGGACTACGAGCAGTACTTC. Translated, it gives CSVVSLADYEQYF.